A single sample gave rise to the 26 T cell receptor beta chains below, sequenced in a study of blood T cell repertoires in COVID-19. Clones were read by immunoSEQ multiplex PCR, and TCRdb kept only the in-frame ones, dropping some. Here the sample spans fewer than 250,000 clones, 87% being singletons. The sequenced sample consisted of PBMCs or T cells enriched from blood (not recorded which). The receptors originated from a man under 40 who had recovered from COVID-19.

CDR3 in amino acids: CASSQDRGGYTGELFF. CDR3 DNA: TGCGCCAGCAGCCAAGATCGAGGGGGTTACACCGGGGAGCTGTTTTTT. The chain is built from TRBV4-3 and TRBJ2-2, with a tentative D call TRBD1 (6 bases). This CDR3 spans 16 amino acids. Germline-derived CDR1 and CDR2 are LGHNA and YSLEER. V shed 0 bases and J shed 3 bases, with 11 bases lying between them.

The chain has TRBV28 and TRBJ2-7; 7 bases match TRBD2. V shed 7 bases and J 7 bases; nucleotides not matched to a gene: 13. The CDR3 runs 14 residues. CDR1 is MDHEN, CDR2 SYDVKM, per germline. The CDR3 reads CASKEGGRLFEQYF. The CDR3, as DNA: TGTGCCAGCAAGGAGGGAGGGAGGTTATTTGAGCAGTACTTC.

The chain recombines TRBV6-5 with TRBJ1-1, with 9 bases fitting TRBD1. This CDR3 spans 14 amino acids. Germline V lookup: CDR1 MNHEY, CDR2 SVGAGI. V was clipped by 6 bases and J by 5 bases; unmatched bases: 7. CDR3 residues: CASRTTGGKTEAFF. CDR3 nucleotides: TGTGCCAGCAGGACTACAGGGGGCAAAACTGAAGCTTTCTTT.

This clone was detected many times. Different DNA sequences within this sample yield the same CDR3. V is TRBV28 and J is TRBJ2-7; D is possibly TRBD1 (5 bases). The CDR3 has 13 amino acids. The V gene's germline CDR1 is MDHEN and CDR2 SYDVKM. Trimming cost V 3 bases and J 5 bases, with 11 bases left between them. CDR3 DNA sequence: TGTGCCAGCAGTTTCGCAGGGTCCAACGAGCAGTACTTC. This encodes CASSFAGSNEQYF.

This clone was counted only a few times. V usage is TRBV10-1 and J usage is TRBJ1-1, with unresolved D. The CDR3 covers 13 residues. Germline loops: CDR1 WNHNN, CDR2 SYGVQD (reference sequence). V gave up 3 bases and J gave up 1 base, with 6 bases separating them. Here the CDR3 reads CASSDGQNTEAFF. DNA for the CDR3: TGCGCCAGCAGTGACGGTCAGAACACTGAAGCTTTCTTT.

The chain combines TRBV2 with TRBJ1-5; weak D call: TRBD1 (6 bases). Germline V gene data show CDR1 as SNHLY and CDR2 as FYNNEI. This CDR3 comprises 15 residues. V lost 0 bases and J lost 1, with 7 bases in between. Here the CDR3 reads CASSEADSSNQPQHF. CDR3 nucleotide sequence: TGTGCCAGCAGTGAAGCGGACAGCAGCAATCAGCCCCAGCATTTT.

The rearrangement uses TRBV7-2 and TRBJ2-1; 7 bases match TRBD2. This CDR3 comprises 15 residues. V shed 5 bases and J 3 bases; nucleotides not matched to a gene: 7. Germline assignment: CDR1 SGHTA and CDR2 FQGNSA. Here the CDR3 reads CASSPPGRDYNEQFF. The CDR3 DNA sequence: TGTGCCAGCAGCCCCCCGGGGAGGGACTACAATGAGCAGTTCTTC.

Details on this clone: At one end, the junction sequence differs from germline, possibly due to a read error. The chain uses TRBV3-1 (or the pseudogene TRBV3-2) and TRBJ1-2; D ambiguous. The CDR3 sequence is 12 residues long. Germline lookup yields CDR1 LGHDT and CDR2 YNNKEL (reference sequence). CDR3 amino acids: CASSQGSEAGYF. The CDR3 region has the DNA TGTGCCAGCAGCCAAGGGTCTGAGGCTGGCTACTTC.

This clone appeared a single time. The chain uses TRBV18 and TRBJ2-2; D remains ambiguous. The ends were cut back, 4 bases at V and 0 bases at J, with 6 bases in the middle. This CDR3 region has 14 residues. Per the germline V gene, CDR1 is KGHSH and CDR2 is LQKENI. CDR3 residues: CASSRTSNTGELFF. The DNA for the CDR3 is TGTGCCAGCTCACGAACTTCGAACACCGGGGAGCTGTTTTTT.

V usage is TRBV4-3 and J usage is TRBJ2-3; tentatively, D is TRBD1 or TRBD2 (5 bases each). The CDR3 extends over 15 amino acids. V was pared by 5 bases and J by 4 bases, with 16 bases between. Germline CDR1 reads LGHNA; CDR2 reads YSLEER. Written as DNA, the CDR3 is TGCGCCAGCAGCGAAGGGGTCGGGGAACCAGATACGCAGTATTTT. This translates into CASSEGVGEPDTQYF.

This clone was picked up one time. The rearrangement joins TRBV25-1 to TRBJ2-7; 7 bases are shared with TRBD1. V dropped 5 bases and J dropped 5; count of bases not matched to a gene: 12. Germline-derived CDR1 and CDR2 are MGHDK and SYGVNS. This CDR3 comprises 15 residues. The CDR3 reads CASSPLRTGADEQYF. CDR3 in DNA: TGTGCCAGCAGTCCCCTTAGGACAGGCGCGGACGAGCAGTACTTC.

The gene calls are TRBV7-2 and TRBJ1-5, with 7 bases identical to TRBD1. Germline values: CDR1 SGHTA, CDR2 FQGNSA. The CDR3 runs to 16 residues. Germline trimming cut 4 bases from V and 6 bases from J; bases unmatched to any gene: 12. CDR3 region: CASSSFQGGRGQPQHF. The CDR3, as DNA: TGTGCCAGCAGCTCTTTTCAGGGGGGAAGGGGTCAGCCCCAGCATTTT.

Only a few counts were recorded for this clone. The chain joins TRBV5-6 to TRBJ2-1; maybe TRBD1 (6 bases). Per the germline V gene, CDR1 is SGHDT and CDR2 is YYEEEE. CDR3 length equals 16 residues. The V and J ends lost 4 bases and 8 bases respectively, with 22 bases between them. The DNA for the CDR3 is TGTGCCAGCAGCGCTTGGGCTACGGGACAATTTTATGAGCAGTTCTTC. Translating gives CASSAWATGQFYEQFF. The full variable domain, in which reference TRBV5-6 and TRBJ2-1 provide the parts outside the CDR3, is DAGVTQSPTHLIKTRGQQVTLRCSPKSGHDTVSWYQQALGQGPQFIFQYYEEEERQRGNFPDRFSGHQFPNYSSELNVNALLLGDSALYLCASSAWATGQFYEQFFGPGTRLTVL.

The chain employs TRBV7-9 and TRBJ1-4, with D unresolved. Deletions cut 5 bases from V and 5 bases from J, with 24 bases between. Germline V gene lookup returns CDR1 SEHNR and CDR2 FQNEAQ (reference sequence). The CDR3 has 18 amino acids. Written as DNA, the CDR3 is TGTGCCAGCAGCACTAACGCGGGCAGGACGGCAGAGAATGAAAAACTGTTTTTT. Its protein is CASSTNAGRTAENEKLFF. Based on the CDR3 plus reference TRBV7-9 and TRBJ1-4, the full variable domain is DTGVSQNPRHKITKRGQNVTFRCDPISEHNRLYWYRQTLGQGPEFLTYFQNEAQLEKSRLLSDRFSAERPKGSFSTLEIQRTEQGDSAMYLCASSTNAGRTAENEKLFFGSGTQLSVL.

The rearrangement joins TRBV28 to TRBJ2-7, with D tentatively TRBD1 (5 bases). Germline V gene lookup returns CDR1 MDHEN and CDR2 SYDVKM. Trimming took 10 bases from V and 4 from J, leaving 17 bases between them. The CDR3 contains 13 residues. DNA of the CDR3: TGTGCCATCCGTTCGGACAACTCTTACGAGCAGTACTTC. Its translation: CAIRSDNSYEQYF.

The V gene is TRBV10-3, the J gene TRBJ2-7, with a weak D call TRBD2 (5 bases). V lost 6 bases and J 4 bases, leaving 28 bases between the germline ends. The CDR3 has 18 amino acids. CDR1 is ENHRY, CDR2 SYGVKD, per germline. The CDR3 bases are TGTGCCATCAGCATTGACACCCAGGCCGGGATGGGTATTTACGAGCAGTACTTC. Amino acids: CAISIDTQAGMGIYEQYF.

Only one count was recorded for this clone. V gene TRBV7-2 combines with J gene TRBJ1-6; no clear D. Trimming shortened V by 1 base and J by 10 bases, and 11 bases separated the two germline ends. This CDR3 contains 14 residues. Looked up from germline, CDR1 is SGHTA and CDR2 is FQGNSA. As DNA, the CDR3 is TGTGCCAGCAGCTTAGGAGGGAATTCCTCACCCCTCCACTTT. This encodes CASSLGGNSSPLHF.

The J gene is TRBJ1-1, the V gene TRBV2; the D is unclear. Germline V lookup: CDR1 SNHLY, CDR2 FYNNEI. The CDR3 has 13 amino acids. V lost 6 bases and J lost 8, with 16 bases in between. CDR3 amino acids: CASRVLPGLEAFF. DNA for the CDR3: TGTGCCAGCAGAGTACTTCCCGGTTTGGAAGCTTTCTTT.

The chain joins TRBV27 to TRBJ1-4; no clear D. The germline V gene encodes CDR1 MNHEY and CDR2 SMNVEV (reference sequence). Between the trimmed V and J ends, which lost 5 bases and 5 bases, there was a span of 15 bases. The CDR3 extends over 15 amino acids. For the CDR3, the DNA is TGTGCCAGCAGTCCACGCCCGTGGCTCAATGAAAAACTGTTTTTT. This codes for CASSPRPWLNEKLFF.

The rearrangement joins TRBV6-5 to TRBJ1-5; no definite D call. This CDR3 is built from 14 residues. The ends were cut back, 4 bases at V and 4 bases at J, with 11 bases in the middle. Germline values: CDR1 MNHEY, CDR2 SVGAGI. CDR3 in amino acids: CASSSRQLNQPQHF. CDR3 DNA sequence: TGTGCCAGCAGTTCGAGGCAGCTTAATCAGCCCCAGCATTTT.

The chain combines TRBV2 with TRBJ1-2; TRBD1 might be the D (6 bases). In germline, CDR1 is SNHLY, CDR2 FYNNEI. The CDR3 is 14 amino acids. The V end was cut by 5 bases, the J end by 4 bases, with 14 bases between. The CDR3 sequence is CASSSGAWIYGYTF. CDR3 bases: TGTGCCAGCAGTTCAGGGGCTTGGATCTATGGCTACACCTTC.

This clone has just one count. The V and J genes are TRBV18 and TRBJ2-7; no clear D. Germline loops: CDR1 KGHSH, CDR2 LQKENI. The CDR3 has 13 residues. V was cut by 6 bases and J by 0 bases, with 9 bases left in between. The CDR3 sequence is CASSLTSSYEQYF. The CDR3 DNA is TGTGCCAGCTCCCTTACCAGCTCCTACGAGCAGTACTTC.

The chain couples TRBV2 to TRBJ1-5, with TRBD1 matching 8 bases. The CDR3 contains 15 residues. The germline V gene has CDR1 SNHLY and CDR2 FYNNEI. V lost 3 bases to trimming and J lost 3 bases; unmatched junction nucleotides: 4. The CDR3 DNA reads TGTGCCAGCAGTGACGAGGACAGGGTCAATCAGCCCCAGCATTTT. Its protein is CASSDEDRVNQPQHF.

This sequence joins TRBV3-1 (or the pseudogene TRBV3-2) and TRBJ2-3; 8 bases agree with TRBD1. The CDR3 spans 15 residues. The junction had 7 bases not matched to a gene; V was cut back by 4 bases and J by 4 bases. CDR1 is LGHDT and CDR2 is YNNKEL in the germline V gene (reference sequence). The CDR3 loop is CASSLSQGVPDTQYF. DNA for the CDR3: TGTGCCAGCAGCCTATCACAGGGGGTGCCAGATACGCAGTATTTT.

This chain joins TRBV28 and TRBJ1-5, with 9 bases that match TRBD1. The length of the CDR3 is 14 residues. Germline CDR1 is MDHEN and CDR2 is SYDVKM. Trimming at V came to 5 bases and at J to 6 bases, leaving 5 bases not matched to a gene. The CDR3 loop is CASSETGGGQPQHF. CDR3 coding DNA: TGTGCCAGCAGTGAGACAGGGGGAGGTCAGCCCCAGCATTTT.

The rearrangement links TRBV7-2 to TRBJ2-7; D is perhaps TRBD2 (5 bases). CDR3 length: 13 amino acids. CDR1 and CDR2 from the germline V gene are SGHTA and FQGNSA. V dropped 2 bases and J dropped 3 bases, with 8 bases sitting between them. The CDR3 reads CASSLKRDYEQYF. The CDR3 coding sequence is TGTGCCAGCAGCTTAAAGAGGGACTACGAGCAGTACTTC.